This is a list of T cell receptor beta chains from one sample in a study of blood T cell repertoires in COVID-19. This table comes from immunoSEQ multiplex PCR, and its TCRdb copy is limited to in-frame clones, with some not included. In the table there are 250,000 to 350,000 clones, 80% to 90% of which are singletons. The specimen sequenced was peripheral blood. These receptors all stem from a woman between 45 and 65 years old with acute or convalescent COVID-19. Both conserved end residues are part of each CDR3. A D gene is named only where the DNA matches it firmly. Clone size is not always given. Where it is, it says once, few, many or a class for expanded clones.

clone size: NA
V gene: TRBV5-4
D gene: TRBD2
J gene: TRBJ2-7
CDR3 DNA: TGTGCCAGCAGCTTGGGAGCGGGAAACGAGCAGTACTTC
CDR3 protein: CASSLGAGNEQYF

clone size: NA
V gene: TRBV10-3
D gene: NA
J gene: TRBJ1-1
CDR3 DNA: TGTGCCTCGGGGGTAGGGAACACTGAAGCTTTCTTT
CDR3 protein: CASGVGNTEAFF

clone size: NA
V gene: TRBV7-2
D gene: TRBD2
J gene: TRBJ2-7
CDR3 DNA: TGTGCCAGCAGCGTATTCGGGACTAGCGGGAGATTGGAGCAGTACTTC
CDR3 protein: CASSVFGTSGRLEQYF

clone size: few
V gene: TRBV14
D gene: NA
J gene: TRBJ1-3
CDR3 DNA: TGTGCCAGCAGCCAAGGCAGAAGCTCTGGAAACACCATATATTTT
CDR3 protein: CASSQGRSSGNTIYF

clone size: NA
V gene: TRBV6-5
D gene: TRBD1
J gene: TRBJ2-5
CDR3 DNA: TGTGCCAGCAGTTGGACAGGGATAACGCAAGAGACCCAGTACTTC
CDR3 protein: CASSWTGITQETQYF

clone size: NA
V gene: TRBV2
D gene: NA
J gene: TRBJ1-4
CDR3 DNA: TGTGCCAGCAGCCGGGTCTCCTCCACAACTAATGAAAAACTGTTTTTT
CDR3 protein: CASSRVSSTTNEKLFF

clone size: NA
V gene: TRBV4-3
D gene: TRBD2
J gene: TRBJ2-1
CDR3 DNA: TGCGCCAGCAGCCAAGACCTAGCGGGAGGCTCCTACAATGAGCAGTTCTTC
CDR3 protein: CASSQDLAGGSYNEQFF

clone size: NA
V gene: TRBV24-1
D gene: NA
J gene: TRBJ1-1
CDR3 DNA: TGTGCCACCTCTCAGGGGTCGAACACTGAAGCTTTCTTT
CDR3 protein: CATSQGSNTEAFF

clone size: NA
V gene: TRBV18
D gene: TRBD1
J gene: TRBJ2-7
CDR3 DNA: TGTGCCAGCTCACCGGGACAGGACTACGAGCAGTACTTC
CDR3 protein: CASSPGQDYEQYF

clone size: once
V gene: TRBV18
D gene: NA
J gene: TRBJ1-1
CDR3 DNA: TGTGCCAGCTCACCACCGAGTCTCGGGGTCTTGGACACTGAAGCTTTCTTT
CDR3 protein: CASSPPSLGVLDTEAFF

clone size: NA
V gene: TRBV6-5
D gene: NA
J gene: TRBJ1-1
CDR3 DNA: TGTGCCGTACATCACAGCATAGGGGGGAACACTGAAGCTTTCTTT
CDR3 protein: CAVHHSIGGNTEAFF

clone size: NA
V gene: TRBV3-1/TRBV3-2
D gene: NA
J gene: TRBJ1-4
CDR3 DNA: TGTGCCAGCAGTCAGGGGCCTTTGAATGAAAAACTGTTTTTT
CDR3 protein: CASSQGPLNEKLFF

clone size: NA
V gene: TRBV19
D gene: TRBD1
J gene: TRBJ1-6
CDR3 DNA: TGTGCCAGTAAAAAGGACAGGGGCCGAAATTCACCCCTCCACTTT
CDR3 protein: CASKKDRGRNSPLHF

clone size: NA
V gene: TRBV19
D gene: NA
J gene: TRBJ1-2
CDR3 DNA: TGTGCCAGTCTCTCCCCTGCTAACTATGGCTACACCTTC
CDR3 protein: CASLSPANYGYTF

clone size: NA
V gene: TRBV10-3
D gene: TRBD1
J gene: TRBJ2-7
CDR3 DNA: TGTGCCATCAGCCAGGGGTCGGGACAGGGCTACGAGCAGTACTTC
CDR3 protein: CAISQGSGQGYEQYF

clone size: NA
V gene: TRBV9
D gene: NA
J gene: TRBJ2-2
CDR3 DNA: TGTGCCAGCAGCGTAGAACTCCGGAGAAACACCGGGGAGCTGTTTTTT
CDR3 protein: CASSVELRRNTGELFF

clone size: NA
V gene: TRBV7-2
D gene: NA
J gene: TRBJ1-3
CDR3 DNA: TGTGCCAGCAGCGAAGATGGGACAATCTCTGGAAACACCATATATTTT
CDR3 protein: CASSEDGTISGNTIYF

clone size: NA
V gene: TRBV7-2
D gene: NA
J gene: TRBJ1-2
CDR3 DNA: TGTGCCAGCAGCTTAGCAGGATCGGGGGATGGCTACACCTTC
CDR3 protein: CASSLAGSGDGYTF

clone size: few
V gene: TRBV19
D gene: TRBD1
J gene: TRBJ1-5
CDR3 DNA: TGTGCGACAGGGGTGTTTCAGCCCCAGCATTTT
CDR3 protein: CATGVFQPQHF

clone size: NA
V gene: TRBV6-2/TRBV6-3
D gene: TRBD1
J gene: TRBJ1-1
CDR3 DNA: TGTGCCAGCAGCGCCCGGGACAGAACAGCTTTCTTT
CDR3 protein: CASSARDRTAFF

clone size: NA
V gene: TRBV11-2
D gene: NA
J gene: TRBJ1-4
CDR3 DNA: TGTGCCAGCAGCTTAGAGGGGAGAAGTGAAAAACTGTTTTTT
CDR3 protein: CASSLEGRSEKLFF

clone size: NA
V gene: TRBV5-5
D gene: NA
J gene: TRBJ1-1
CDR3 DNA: TGTGCCAGCAGTCTGGAGGGAGGTCGGGCCACCACTGAAGCTTTCTTT
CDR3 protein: CASSLEGGRATTEAFF

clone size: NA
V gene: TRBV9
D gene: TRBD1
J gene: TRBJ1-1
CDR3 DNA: TGTGCCAGCAGCGGGGACAGGGGCCGGAACACTGAAGCTTTCTTT
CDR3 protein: CASSGDRGRNTEAFF

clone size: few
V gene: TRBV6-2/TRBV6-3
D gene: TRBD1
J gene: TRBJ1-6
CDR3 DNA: TGTGCCAGCAGTCCACAGGGGACGGAGCCCCTCCACTTT
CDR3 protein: CASSPQGTEPLHF

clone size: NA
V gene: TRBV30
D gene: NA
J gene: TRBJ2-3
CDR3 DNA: TGTGCCTGGAGTGCTTACGGAGGGGATACGCAGTATTTT
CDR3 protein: CAWSAYGGDTQYF

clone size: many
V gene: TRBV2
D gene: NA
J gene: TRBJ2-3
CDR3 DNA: TGTGCCAGCAGTGTCCTCCCAGATACGCAGTATTTT
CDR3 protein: CASSVLPDTQYF

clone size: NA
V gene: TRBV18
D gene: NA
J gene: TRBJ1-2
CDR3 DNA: TGTGCCAGCTCACCCAGCGGGCCGCTTGGAGATGGCTACACCTTC
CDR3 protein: CASSPSGPLGDGYTF

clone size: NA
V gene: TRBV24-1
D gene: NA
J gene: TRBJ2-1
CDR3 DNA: TGTGCCACCAGTGATTCTAATGCCGACTCCTACAATGAGCAGTTCTTC
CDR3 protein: CATSDSNADSYNEQFF

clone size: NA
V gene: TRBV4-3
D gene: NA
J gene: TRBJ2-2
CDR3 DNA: TGCGCCAGCAGCCAAGTTTTGACTGGGAACACCGGGGAGCTGTTTTTT
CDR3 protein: CASSQVLTGNTGELFF

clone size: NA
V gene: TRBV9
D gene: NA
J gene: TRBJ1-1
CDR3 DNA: TGTGCCAGCAGCGTAGCTACAGGGACGAACACTGAAGCTTTCTTT
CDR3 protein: CASSVATGTNTEAFF

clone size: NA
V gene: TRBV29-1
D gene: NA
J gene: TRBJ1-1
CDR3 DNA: TGCAGCGCCTTGGGGGGGTCTGTTACTGAAGCTTTCTTT
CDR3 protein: CSALGGSVTEAFF

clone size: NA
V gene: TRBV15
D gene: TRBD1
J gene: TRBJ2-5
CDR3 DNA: TGTGCCACCAGCTCCTCGACAGGGACGGAGACCCAGTACTTC
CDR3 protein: CATSSSTGTETQYF

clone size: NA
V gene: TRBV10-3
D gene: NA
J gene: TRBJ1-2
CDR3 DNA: TGTGCCATCAGCGAACCGGACAGACTCTATGGCTACACCTTC
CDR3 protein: CAISEPDRLYGYTF

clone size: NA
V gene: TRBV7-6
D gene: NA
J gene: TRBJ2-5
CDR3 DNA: TGTGCCAGCAGCTTATTGACAGGCTCAGAGACCCAGTACTTC
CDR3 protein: CASSLLTGSETQYF

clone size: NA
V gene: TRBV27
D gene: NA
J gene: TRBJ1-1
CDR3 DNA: TGTGCCAGCGGGGAATTTGACAGGCCGAACACTGAAGCTTTCTTT
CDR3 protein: CASGEFDRPNTEAFF

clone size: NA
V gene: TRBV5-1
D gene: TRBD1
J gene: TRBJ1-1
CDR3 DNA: TGCGCCAGCAGCTTGTCCGGGACAGGGAACACTGAAGCTTTCTTT
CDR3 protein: CASSLSGTGNTEAFF

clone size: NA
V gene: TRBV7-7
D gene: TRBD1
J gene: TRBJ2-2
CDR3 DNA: TGTGCCAGCAGTTCCTCAGGGGGCAGCACCGGGGAGCTGTTTTTT
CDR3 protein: CASSSSGGSTGELFF

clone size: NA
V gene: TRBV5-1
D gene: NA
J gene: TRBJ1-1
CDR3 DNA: TGCGCCAGCAGCTTGATGAAGTCGCCAGGGGTGTTCACTGAAGCTTTCTTT
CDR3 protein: CASSLMKSPGVFTEAFF

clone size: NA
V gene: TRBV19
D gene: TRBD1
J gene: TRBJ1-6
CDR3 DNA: TGTGCCAGTAGTCCGGAAGGGGGACAGGAATATTCACCCCTCCACTTT
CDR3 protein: CASSPEGGQEYSPLHF

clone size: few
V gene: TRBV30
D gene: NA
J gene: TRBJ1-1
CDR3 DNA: TGTGCCTGGAGGACAGAGTCGAACACTGAAGCTTTCTTT
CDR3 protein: CAWRTESNTEAFF

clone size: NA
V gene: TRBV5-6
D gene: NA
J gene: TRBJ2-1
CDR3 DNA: TGTGCCAGCAGCTTGGGCACAATCGGGGGTGAGCAGTTCTTC
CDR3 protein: CASSLGTIGGEQFF

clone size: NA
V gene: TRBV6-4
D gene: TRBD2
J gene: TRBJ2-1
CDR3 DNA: TGTGCCAGCAGTGAAGAGGCGGGAGGAGGTGAGCAGTTCTTC
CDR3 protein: CASSEEAGGGEQFF

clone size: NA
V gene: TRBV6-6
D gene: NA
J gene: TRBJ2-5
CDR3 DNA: TGTGCCAGCACCTTAGTGGCCTCGACCCGGGGAGAGACCCAGTACTTC
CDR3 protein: CASTLVASTRGETQYF

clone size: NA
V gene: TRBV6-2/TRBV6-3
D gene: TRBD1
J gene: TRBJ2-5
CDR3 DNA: TGTGCCAGCAGCTCTCCCCAGGACAGGGGTCTCCAAGAGACCCAGTACTTC
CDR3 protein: CASSSPQDRGLQETQYF

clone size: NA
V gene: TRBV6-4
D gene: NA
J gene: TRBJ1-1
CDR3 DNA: TGTGCCAGCAGTGAGGGGTTCGGGGAAATGAACACTGAAGCTTTCTTT
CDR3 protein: CASSEGFGEMNTEAFF

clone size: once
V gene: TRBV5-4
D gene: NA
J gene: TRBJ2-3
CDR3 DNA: TGTGCCAGCAGCTTCCCCGGGGGCACAGATACGCAGTATTTT
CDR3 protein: CASSFPGGTDTQYF

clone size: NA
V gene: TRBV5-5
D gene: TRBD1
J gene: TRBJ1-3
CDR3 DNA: TGTGCCAGCAGCGTTAACAGGGGTTCTGGAAACACCATATATTTT
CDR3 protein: CASSVNRGSGNTIYF

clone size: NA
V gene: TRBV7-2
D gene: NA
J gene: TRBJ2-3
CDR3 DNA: TGTGCCAGCAACAAGGGGGTTCAAGATACGCAGTATTTT
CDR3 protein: CASNKGVQDTQYF